The 11 T cell receptor beta chains in this list originate from one sample, sequenced in a study of technical replicates of blood from a handful of donors. TCRdb's table, derived via immunoSEQ multiplex PCR, lists solely in-frame clones and lacks some. The data hold under 70,000 clones, with approximately 90% observed a single time. The sequenced sample was PBMCs. These receptor sequences come from a human donor in good health. Some clones in this sample may be carry-over from other donors' samples.

This chain connects TRBV7-2 to TRBJ1-1; 7 nucleotides match TRBD1. In germline, CDR1 is SGHTA, CDR2 FQGNSA. CDR3 length: 13 amino acids. With 0 bases clipped from V and 11 bases from J, the junction kept 6 bases outside the gene matches. CDR3 coding DNA: TGTGCCAGCAGCTTAGCGCGGGAACAGGGGGCTTTCTTT. Its protein product is CASSLAREQGAFF. Full variable domain (remainder filled in from reference TRBV7-2 and TRBJ1-1): GAGVSQSPSNKVTEKGKDVELRCDPISGHTALYWYRQSLGQGLEFLIYFQGNSAPDKSGLPSDRFSAERTGGSVSTLTIQRTQQEDSAVYLCASSLAREQGAFFGQGTRLTVV.

Points on this clone: A junction boundary mismatches the germline segment, possibly from a read error. The chain has TRBV7-9 and TRBJ1-2, with 9 bases fitting TRBD1. The germline V gene encodes CDR1 SEHNR and CDR2 FQNEAQ (reference sequence). The CDR3 extends over 14 amino acids. CDR3 loop: CASSLMGRQGVGIF. CDR3 DNA: TGTGCCAGCAGCCTTATGGGCCGACAGGGGGTCGGGATTTTC.

The gene calls are TRBV6-1 and TRBJ1-1; no definite D call. CDR3 length: 14 residues. V dropped 7 bases and J dropped 0 bases, with 12 bases sitting between them. The germline V gene has CDR1 MNHNS and CDR2 SASEGT. CDR3 DNA sequence: TGTGCCAGCAAAAAAGAGGCTTTGAACACTGAAGCTTTCTTT. It yields the protein CASKKEALNTEAFF.

This chain connects TRBV6-1 to TRBJ1-5; 8 bases match TRBD1. Losses at the gene ends were 6 bases for V and 2 bases for J; bases not matched to a gene: 6. Germline V CDR1 and CDR2: MNHNS, SASEGT. The CDR3 sequence is 15 residues long. CDR3 coding DNA: TGTGCCAGCAGGGAGACGACAGGGGGCAATCAGCCCCAGCATTTT. It translates to CASRETTGGNQPQHF.

This clone appeared once. The V gene is TRBV29-1, the J gene TRBJ2-5; TRBD2 aligns across 16 bases. The CDR3 contains 16 residues. CDR1 and CDR2 (germline): SQVTM, ANQGSEA. V shed 3 bases, J shed 5 bases, and the junction held 6 bases outside the gene matches. CDR3: CSVEMGLAGGWETQYF. The CDR3 DNA reads TGCAGCGTTGAGATGGGACTAGCGGGGGGGTGGGAGACCCAGTACTTC.

This chain links TRBV5-5 with TRBJ1-1; the D gene is possibly TRBD1 (6 bases). Germline V gene lookup returns CDR1 SGHKS and CDR2 YYEKEE (reference sequence). V was clipped by 1 base and J by 6 bases, with 19 bases between them. The length of the CDR3 is 16 residues. The CDR3 spells CASSLPLGAVSPEAFF. In DNA form, the CDR3 reads TGTGCCAGCAGCTTGCCTTTGGGGGCCGTCTCGCCTGAAGCTTTCTTT.

The rearrangement joins TRBV7-7 to TRBJ2-5, with 7 bases that match TRBD2. V lost 0 bases and J lost 2; bases outside the gene matches: 0. This CDR3 spans 14 amino acids. CDR1 is SSHAT and CDR2 is FNYEAQ in the germline V gene (reference sequence). CDR3 loop: CASSLAAGQETQYF. Here the CDR3 DNA reads TGTGCCAGCAGCTTAGCAGCGGGACAAGAGACCCAGTACTTC.

The CDR3 DNA is TGCGCCAGCAGCAGGCAGGACAGCCCCACCTCTGGGGCCAACGTCCTGACTTTC. Its translation is CASSRQDSPTSGANVLTF. V is TRBV5-1 and J is TRBJ2-6; TRBD1 is a possible D gene (6 bases). Looked up from germline, CDR1 is SGHRS and CDR2 is YFSETQ. CDR3 length: 18 residues. V lost 4 bases and J lost 0, with 17 bases in between.

The rearrangement uses TRBV7-2 and TRBJ2-6; D is unresolved. Germline CDR1 is SGHTA and CDR2 is FQGNSA. V was trimmed by 1 base and J by 0 bases, leaving 4 bases between them. This CDR3 has 15 residues. The CDR3 nucleotides are TGTGCCAGCAGCTTAGGTCTCTCTGGGGCCAACGTCCTGACTTTC. Translation: CASSLGLSGANVLTF.

The rearrangement links TRBV6-5 to TRBJ2-3; 10 bases align to TRBD2. The germline V gene encodes CDR1 MNHEY and CDR2 SVGAGI. CDR3 length: 16 residues. V shed 2 bases, J shed 3 bases, and the junction held 5 bases outside the gene matches. The CDR3: CASSYDASGGTDTQYF. CDR3 sequence (DNA): TGTGCCAGCAGTTACGATGCTAGCGGGGGAACAGATACGCAGTATTTT.

This sequence joins TRBV7-8 and TRBJ1-1, with D uncertain. V was clipped by 5 bases and J by 1 base, with 11 bases between them. The CDR3 covers 14 residues. Germline V gene lookup returns CDR1 SGHVS and CDR2 FQNEAQ. CDR3: CASSPTRGNTEAFF. The CDR3 DNA reads TGTGCCAGCAGCCCAACCCGGGGGAACACTGAAGCTTTCTTT.